This TCR beta chain was sequenced for a study of shared clonotypes between healthy human individuals. Study summary: Per-donor plates numbered three CD4 naive, three CD4 memory, two CD8 naive and one CD8 memory. Findings of the study overall: As a rule, naive subsets had a larger estimated richness than memory subsets. Few donors limited the genetic and exposure-history diversity represented.

This clone occurred once. Its antigen is currently unknown. This same CDR3 is encoded by further DNA sequences in the sample. Negatively enriched CD4+ T cells were divided by CD45RA into naive and memory. Some clones are missing from TCRdb's copy, which holds only in-frame ones; the method was immunoSEQ multiplex PCR. The sample lists some 2,500,000 clones; roughly 93% were seen once. The CDR3 loop spans 14 amino acids. CDR1 is LNHDA and CDR2 is SQIVND in the germline V gene (reference sequence). Unmatched junction bases numbered 3, after V lost 2 bases and J lost 4 bases. This sequence joins TRBV19 and TRBJ2-5, with 8 positions matching TRBD2. The receptor was derived from a man aged 18 to 30 in good health. Some clones in this sample may be carry-over from other donors' samples. Specimen: naive CD4+ T cells from PBMCs. The sample's subset: CD45RA+ positively selected. The CDR3 sequence is CASSISGGGETQYF. The CDR3 nucleotides read TGTGCCAGTAGTATAAGCGGGGGCGGAGAGACCCAGTACTTC.